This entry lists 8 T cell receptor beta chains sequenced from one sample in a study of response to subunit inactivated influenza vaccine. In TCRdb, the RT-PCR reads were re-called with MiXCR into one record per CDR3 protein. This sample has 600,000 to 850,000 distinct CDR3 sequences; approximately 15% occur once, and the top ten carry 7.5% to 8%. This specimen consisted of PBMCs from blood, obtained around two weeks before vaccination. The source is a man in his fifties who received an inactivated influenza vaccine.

CDR3 amino acids: CSARDKAGGPSYEQYF. DNA of the CDR3: TGCAGTGCTAGAGATAAAGCAGGGGGTCCCTCCTACGAGCAGTACTTC. The J gene is TRBJ2-7, the V gene TRBV20-1; 7 bases are a match to TRBD1. The trim removed 0 bases at V and 0 bases at J, leaving 8 bases unmatched. The CDR3 extends over 16 amino acids. Per the germline V gene, CDR1 is DFQATT and CDR2 is SNEGSKA (reference sequence).

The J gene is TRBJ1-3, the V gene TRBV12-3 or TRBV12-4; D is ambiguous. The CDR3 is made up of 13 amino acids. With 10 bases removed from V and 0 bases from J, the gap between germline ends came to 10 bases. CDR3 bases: TGTGCCATCGTTAGCTTCTCTGGAAACACCATATATTTT. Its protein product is CAIVSFSGNTIYF.

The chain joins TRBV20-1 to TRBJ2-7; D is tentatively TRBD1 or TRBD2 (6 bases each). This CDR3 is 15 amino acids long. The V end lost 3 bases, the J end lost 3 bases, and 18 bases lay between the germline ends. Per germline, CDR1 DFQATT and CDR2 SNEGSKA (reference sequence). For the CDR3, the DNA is TGCAGTGCTAGCCCCCCCTCGGGGGCCATCTACGAGCAGTACTTC. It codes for CSASPPSGAIYEQYF.

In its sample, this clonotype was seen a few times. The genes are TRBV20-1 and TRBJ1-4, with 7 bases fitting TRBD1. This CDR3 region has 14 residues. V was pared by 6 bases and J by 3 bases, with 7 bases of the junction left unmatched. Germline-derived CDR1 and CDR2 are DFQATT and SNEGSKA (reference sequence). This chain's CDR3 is CSAEGQDSNEKLFF. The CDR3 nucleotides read TGCAGTGCCGAAGGACAGGATTCTAATGAAAAACTGTTTTTT.

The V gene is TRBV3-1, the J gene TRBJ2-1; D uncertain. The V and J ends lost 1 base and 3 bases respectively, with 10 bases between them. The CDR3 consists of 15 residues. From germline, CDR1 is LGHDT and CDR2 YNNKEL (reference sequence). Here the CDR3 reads CASSQVFGFYNEQFF. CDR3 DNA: TGTGCCAGCAGCCAAGTCTTTGGGTTCTACAATGAGCAGTTCTTC.

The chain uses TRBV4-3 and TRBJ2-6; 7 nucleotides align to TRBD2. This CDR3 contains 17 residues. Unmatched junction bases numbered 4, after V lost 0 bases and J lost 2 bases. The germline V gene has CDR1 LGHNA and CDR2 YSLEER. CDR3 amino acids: CASSQDRAGAGANVLTF. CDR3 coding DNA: TGCGCCAGCAGCCAAGACCGGGCGGGGGCTGGGGCCAACGTCCTGACTTTC.

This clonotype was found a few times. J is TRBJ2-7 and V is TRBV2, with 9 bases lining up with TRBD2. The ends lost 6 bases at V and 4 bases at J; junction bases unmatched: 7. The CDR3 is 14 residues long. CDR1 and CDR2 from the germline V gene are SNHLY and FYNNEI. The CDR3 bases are TGTGCCAGCAGCGAACTAGCGGGTCTTTACGAGCAGTACTTC. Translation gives CASSELAGLYEQYF.

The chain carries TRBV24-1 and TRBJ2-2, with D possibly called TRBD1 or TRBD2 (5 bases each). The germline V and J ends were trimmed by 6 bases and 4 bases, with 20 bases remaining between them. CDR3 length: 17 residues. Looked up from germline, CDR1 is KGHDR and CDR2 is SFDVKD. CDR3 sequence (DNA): TGTGCCACCAGTCCCCCGGGGACCCTACCGGGCACCGGGGAGCTGTTTTTT. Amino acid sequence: CATSPPGTLPGTGELFF.